Listed below are T cell receptor beta chains from one sample, sequenced in a study of blood T cell repertoires in COVID-19. The protocol was immunoSEQ multiplex PCR, while the TCRdb copy is restricted to in-frame clones and leaves out a portion. The sample contains approximately 250,000 clones, roughly 86% of which appear only once. The sequenced sample consisted of peripheral blood. The source is a man between 35 and 55 years old with active or convalescent COVID-19. CDR3s include the opening cysteine and the closing phenylalanine or tryptophan. D genes are given only for firm matches. Rows may omit the clone size; those that give it use once, few, many or a size class.

j_call v_call d_call clone_size cdr3_aa cdr3_nt
TRBJ2-7 TRBV5-4 - - CASSLGAPGEDYEQYF TGTGCCAGCAGCTTGGGGGCCCCCGGGGAGGACTACGAGCAGTACTTC
TRBJ2-7 TRBV19 TRBD2 - CASSPLAGGPVYEQYF TGTGCCAGTAGTCCACTAGCGGGGGGGCCCGTCTACGAGCAGTACTTC
TRBJ2-3 TRBV7-6 TRBD2 - CASSPTSGLPSDTQYF TGTGCCAGCAGCCCGACTAGCGGGCTACCTTCAGATACGCAGTATTTT
TRBJ2-1 TRBV5-1 - - CASSLEAFSSYNEQFF TGCGCCAGCAGCTTGGAAGCGTTTAGCTCCTACAATGAGCAGTTCTTC
TRBJ2-7 TRBV18 - - CASSPASNIDEQYF TGTGCCAGCTCACCGGCCTCAAATATTGACGAGCAGTACTTC
TRBJ2-7 TRBV6-5 - few CASSTRQAGYEQYF TGTGCCAGCAGTACCCGACAGGCTGGGTACGAGCAGTACTTC
TRBJ1-1 TRBV11-2 TRBD1 - CASRVRQGRNTEAFF TGTGCCAGCAGGGTTCGACAGGGGAGGAACACTGAAGCTTTCTTT
TRBJ2-7 TRBV29-1 - - CSVRDSANYEQYF TGCAGCGTTAGGGACTCAGCCAACTACGAGCAGTACTTC
TRBJ1-2 TRBV11-3 - - CASSLGRGLPNYGYTF TGTGCCAGCAGCTTGGGGCGGGGGCTACCTAACTATGGCTACACCTTC
TRBJ1-2 TRBV28 - - CASSLGLGYTF TGTGCCAGCAGTCTAGGCCTTGGCTACACCTTC
TRBJ2-7 TRBV10-3 TRBD1 - CAISEGTGVITEQYF TGTGCCATCAGTGAAGGGACAGGGGTGATTACCGAGCAGTACTTC
TRBJ2-1 TRBV30 TRBD1 - CAWKGQAYNEQFF TGTGCCTGGAAGGGACAGGCTTACAATGAGCAGTTCTTC
TRBJ2-7 TRBV7-2 TRBD1 - CASSPTSGQGGYEQYF TGTGCCAGCAGCCCGACTTCAGGACAGGGAGGTTACGAGCAGTACTTC
TRBJ1-6 TRBV5-1 - - CASSPDSYNSPLHF TGCGCCAGCAGCCCGGACAGTTATAATTCACCCCTCCACTTT
TRBJ1-2 TRBV20-1 - - CSAGQTGGYTF TGCAGTGCTGGCCAGACAGGAGGCTACACCTTC
TRBJ2-5 TRBV19 - - CASRGLRRGETQYF TGTGCCAGTAGGGGACTGAGGCGGGGAGAGACCCAGTACTTC
TRBJ1-1 TRBV28 - - CASSPPQGMNTEAFF TGTGCCAGCAGTCCCCCACAGGGAATGAACACTGAAGCTTTCTTT
TRBJ2-1 TRBV9 - - CASSVGDSRGYNEQFF TGTGCCAGCAGCGTAGGGGACTCGCGGGGATACAATGAGCAGTTCTTC
TRBJ1-1 TRBV12-3/TRBV12-4 - - CASSYSTEAFF TGTGCCAGCAGTTACAGCACTGAAGCTTTCTTT
TRBJ2-3 TRBV7-9 TRBD2 - CASSLRGGSGSTPHTQYF TGTGCCAGCAGCTTAAGAGGGGGTAGCGGGAGTACCCCTCATACGCAGTATTTT
TRBJ1-6 TRBV27 - - CASSLYSGSPLHF TGTGCCAGCAGTTTATACAGCGGTTCACCCCTCCACTTT
TRBJ1-2 TRBV12-5 TRBD1 - CASGETGGRYGYTF TGTGCTAGTGGTGAGACAGGGGGACGCTATGGCTACACCTTC
TRBJ2-1 TRBV7-3 TRBD2 - CASSSGGAGVVEQFF TGTGCCAGCAGCTCCGGGGGAGCGGGGGTTGTGGAGCAGTTCTTC
TRBJ1-5 TRBV4-2 - - CASSLIGGNQPQHF TGTGCCAGCAGCCTCATAGGGGGAAATCAGCCCCAGCATTTT
TRBJ2-5 TRBV19 - - CASSISGTDLETQYF TGTGCCAGTAGTATTAGCGGGACAGACCTAGAGACCCAGTACTTC
TRBJ2-4 TRBV4-2 TRBD2 - CASSQEGPSGLVDIQYF TGTGCCAGCAGCCAAGAAGGGCCTAGCGGTCTCGTAGACATTCAGTACTTC
TRBJ2-2 TRBV7-9 TRBD1 - CASSPQGSGELFF TGTGCCAGCAGCCCACAGGGGTCCGGGGAGCTGTTTTTT
TRBJ1-1 TRBV6-6 TRBD1 - CASSYTGDTEAFF TGTGCCAGCAGTTATACAGGGGACACTGAAGCTTTCTTT
TRBJ2-3 TRBV4-1 - - CASSQGAWMTTQYF TGCGCCAGCAGCCAAGGGGCTTGGATGACTACGCAGTATTTT
TRBJ2-7 TRBV6-5 TRBD1 - CATGTGVREQYF TGTGCCACCGGGACAGGGGTCCGCGAGCAGTACTTC
TRBJ1-1 TRBV2 TRBD1 - CASSEKTGGWSEAFF TGTGCCAGCAGTGAAAAGACAGGGGGCTGGTCTGAAGCTTTCTTT
TRBJ2-7 TRBV20-1 - once CSASTIYEQYF TGCAGTGCTAGTACTATTTACGAGCAGTACTTC
TRBJ1-4 TRBV2 - - CASRDSDNEKLFF TGTGCCAGCAGGGACAGCGATAATGAAAAACTGTTTTTT
TRBJ2-5 TRBV5-1 - - CASSLEGRQETQYF TGCGCCAGCAGCTTGGAGGGGCGGCAAGAGACCCAGTACTTC
TRBJ1-3 TRBV19 TRBD1 - CASSIGDRQPNTIYF TGTGCCAGTAGTATCGGGGACAGGCAACCGAACACCATATATTTT
TRBJ2-5 TRBV18 - - CASSPNSGSETQYF TGTGCCAGCTCACCCAATTCGGGGAGCGAGACCCAGTACTTC
TRBJ1-4 TRBV2 - few CASITGKGEKLFF TGTGCCAGCATAACAGGGAAAGGTGAAAAACTGTTTTTT
TRBJ2-7 TRBV27 - - CASSLSLQDYEQYF TGTGCCAGCAGTTTATCCCTTCAGGATTACGAGCAGTACTTC
TRBJ2-3 TRBV5-1 - - CASSSSGSTDTQYF TGCGCCAGCAGCTCGAGCGGTAGCACAGATACGCAGTATTTT
TRBJ2-1 TRBV6-6 TRBD2 - CASSYSGGLNNEQFF TGTGCCAGCAGTTACTCCGGGGGACTAAACAATGAGCAGTTCTTC
TRBJ2-5 TRBV30 TRBD2 - CAWIGTSGRIGETQYF TGTGCCTGGATTGGGACTAGCGGGAGGATCGGAGAGACCCAGTACTTC
TRBJ1-1 TRBV10-3 TRBD1 few CATVNPRGDTEAFF TGTGCCACTGTAAACCCCAGGGGGGACACTGAAGCTTTCTTT
TRBJ1-1 TRBV28 - - CALSGGGTEAFF TGTGCCCTTTCGGGGGGGGGCACTGAAGCTTTCTTT
TRBJ1-2 TRBV6-5 TRBD1 - CASSYTGDRAGYTF TGTGCCAGCAGTTATACCGGCGACAGGGCGGGCTACACCTTC
TRBJ1-2 TRBV5-5 - - CASSLGTGGADGYTF TGTGCCAGCAGCTTGGGGACTGGGGGCGCGGATGGCTACACCTTC
TRBJ1-4 TRBV12-5 - - CASGIRGEKLFF TGTGCTAGTGGTATACGGGGTGAAAAACTGTTTTTT
TRBJ2-3 TRBV11-3 TRBD2 once CASGGLAESTDTQYF TGTGCCAGTGGAGGACTAGCAGAAAGCACAGATACGCAGTATTTT
TRBJ2-1 TRBV7-9 TRBD1 many CASFYGTGEIDEQFF TGTGCCAGCTTCTACGGGACAGGGGAGATCGATGAGCAGTTCTTC
TRBJ2-5 TRBV7-7 TRBD2 - CASSLVGGYQETQYF TGTGCCAGCAGCTTAGTCGGGGGGTACCAAGAGACCCAGTACTTC
TRBJ2-1 TRBV9 - - CASSVEGTPFYNEQFF TGTGCCAGCAGCGTAGAGGGGACACCTTTCTACAATGAGCAGTTCTTC
TRBJ2-7 TRBV5-1 TRBD2 once CASSSGTSGYEQYF TGCGCCAGCAGCTCCGGGACTAGCGGCTACGAGCAGTACTTC
TRBJ2-1 TRBV9 - - CASSVDPVLEQFF TGTGCCAGCAGCGTAGATCCGGTTCTTGAGCAGTTCTTC
TRBJ1-2 TRBV28 - - CASSYPNDTPYGYTF TGTGCCAGCAGTTACCCCAATGACACACCCTATGGCTACACCTTC